A selection of T cell receptor beta chains follows, all from one sample in a study of shared clonotypes between healthy human individuals. Clones were sequenced by immunoSEQ multiplex PCR, and TCRdb holds only the in-frame ones, with some missing. The sample comprises approximately 1,500,000 clones, under 99% of which are singletons, and 0.45% rests with the top ten. Sample: naive CD4+ T cells sorted from blood. These receptors all come from a man under 40 in good health. CDR3s include the opening cysteine and the closing phenylalanine or tryptophan. Each record gives: V gene, J gene, clone size, D gene, CDR3 DNA, CDR3 protein. A D gene is named only where the DNA matches it firmly. Clone sizes are given selectively: once, few, many, or a class where the clone is expanded.

TRBV7-2,TRBJ2-1,NA,TRBD2,TGTGCCAGCAGCTTCTGGGGACTAGCAGGCGATGAGCAGTTCTTC,CASSFWGLAGDEQFF
TRBV2,TRBJ1-3,NA,NA,TGTGCCAGCAGTGGGCGGGTACCCTCTGGAAACACCATATATTTT,CASSGRVPSGNTIYF
TRBV18,TRBJ2-2,NA,TRBD2,TGTGCCAGCTCACCACTACTAGCGGGAGGGCCGGACACCGGGGAGCTGTTTTTT,CASSPLLAGGPDTGELFF
TRBV5-1,TRBJ2-1,NA,NA,TGCGCCAGCAGCTTGGGGCGGGGGCCATACAATGAGCAGTTCTTC,CASSLGRGPYNEQFF
TRBV2,TRBJ2-1,NA,TRBD2,TGTGCCAGCAGGGTGACCGGGACTAGCGGGGGGTCCGACTACAATGAGCAGTTCTTC,CASRVTGTSGGSDYNEQFF
TRBV29-1,TRBJ1-5,NA,NA,TGCAGCGTTGGGGACAATACCTATCAGCCCCAGCATTTT,CSVGDNTYQPQHF
TRBV6-4,TRBJ2-1,NA,TRBD2,TGTGCCAGCAGTGTCGGGACTAGAATAATAAATGAGCAGTTCTTC,CASSVGTRIINEQFF
TRBV9,TRBJ2-3,NA,TRBD2,TGTGCCAGCAGCGTAGATAGCGGGAGAACAGATACGCAGTATTTT,CASSVDSGRTDTQYF
TRBV18,TRBJ1-5,NA,NA,TGTGCCAGCTCCCGATCTTGGCCAGGGGCGGACCAGCCCCAGCATTTT,CASSRSWPGADQPQHF
TRBV9,TRBJ1-1,NA,TRBD1,TGTGCCAGCAGCGTTGACAGGGGGCATACTGAAGCTTTCTTT,CASSVDRGHTEAFF
TRBV4-1,TRBJ2-5,once,TRBD1,TGCGCCAGCAGCCTTCACAGGGGCGAGACCCAGTACTTC,CASSLHRGETQYF
TRBV7-9,TRBJ2-1,NA,TRBD1,TGTGCCAGCAGCGGGGACAGGGGCCACGATGAGCAGTTCTTC,CASSGDRGHDEQFF
TRBV6-5,TRBJ2-7,NA,TRBD2,TGTGCCAGCATGACTAGCGGAGCCTACGAGCAGTACTTC,CASMTSGAYEQYF
TRBV28,TRBJ2-7,NA,TRBD1,TGTGCCAGCAGTTTAGGAGGAGTGACAGGGTATAAGGAGCAGTACTTC,CASSLGGVTGYKEQYF
TRBV27,TRBJ1-2,NA,TRBD1,TGTGCCAGCAGTCCAGGACAGGGTCGTGGCTACACCTTC,CASSPGQGRGYTF
TRBV25-1,TRBJ1-3,NA,NA,TGTGCCAGCAGGGACAGTCTCTCTGGAAACACCATATATTTT,CASRDSLSGNTIYF
TRBV6-6,TRBJ1-2,NA,NA,TGTGCCAGCAGTTACTCTGGACAGCCTAACTATGGCTACACCTTC,CASSYSGQPNYGYTF
TRBV6-6,TRBJ2-3,NA,NA,TGTGCCAGCAGGAGGGGTAGCATAGATACGCAGTATTTT,CASRRGSIDTQYF
TRBV10-3,TRBJ2-1,NA,NA,TGTGCCATCAGGGATTTCACTGAGCAGTTCTTC,CAIRDFTEQFF
TRBV2,TRBJ2-1,NA,NA,TGTGCCAGCAGTGAAGCCGGGCATACCTTGGGGTTCTTC,CASSEAGHTLGFF
TRBV5-1,TRBJ2-5,NA,TRBD1,TGCGCCAGCAGCTTGGCGGACAGGGGGGTCGGGGAGACCCAGTACTTC,CASSLADRGVGETQYF
TRBV5-5,TRBJ2-1,NA,NA,TGTGCCAGCAGACGGGAGCTCACCTACAATGAGCAGTTCTTC,CASRRELTYNEQFF
TRBV5-1,TRBJ2-2,NA,NA,TGCGCCAGCAGCTATGGGGAGGCGAACACCGGGGAGCTGTTTTTT,CASSYGEANTGELFF
TRBV20-1,TRBJ2-3,NA,NA,TGCAGTGCTAGAGTAAGGGATACGCAGTATTTT,CSARVRDTQYF
TRBV10-1,TRBJ2-2,NA,NA,TGCGCCAGCAGGGCAGGGAACACCGGGGAGCTGTTTTTT,CASRAGNTGELFF
TRBV10-3,TRBJ2-4,NA,NA,TGTGCCATCAGTGATCCGGAAGCCAAAAACATTCAGTACTTC,CAISDPEAKNIQYF
TRBV5-1,TRBJ2-2,NA,TRBD2,TGCGCCAGCAGCTTGACTAGCGGGAGTAATCCCGGGGAGCTGTTTTTT,CASSLTSGSNPGELFF
TRBV2,TRBJ2-1,NA,TRBD2,TGTGCCAGCAAAGCCATCGGGACTAGGTTGTCCTACAATGAGCAGTTCTTC,CASKAIGTRLSYNEQFF
TRBV7-2,TRBJ2-7,NA,TRBD2,TGTGCCAGCAGCTTAGGACTAGCGGACAGCTACGAGCAGTACTTC,CASSLGLADSYEQYF
TRBV7-2,TRBJ1-1,NA,NA,TGTGCCAGCAGCTTTTACCCGAGTTTGGATCAAAAAGCTTTCTTT,CASSFYPSLDQKAFF
TRBV25-1,TRBJ1-2,NA,NA,TGTGCCAGCAGTGATGTCGGGCAGGGGAACTATGGCTACACCTTC,CASSDVGQGNYGYTF
TRBV4-1,TRBJ2-1,NA,TRBD2,TGCGCCAGCAGCCGAAGCCCGACTAGCGGGGACTACAATGAGCAGTTCTTC,CASSRSPTSGDYNEQFF
TRBV6-5,TRBJ1-2,NA,NA,TGTGCCAGCAGTTCGCCGGCTAACTATGGCTACACCTTC,CASSSPANYGYTF
TRBV4-1,TRBJ1-1,NA,TRBD1,TGCGCCAGCAGGATCGCCGGGACAGGGGGCGCTTGGGGTTATACTGAAGCTTTCTTT,CASRIAGTGGAWGYTEAFF
TRBV5-1,TRBJ2-2,once,TRBD2,TGCGCCAGCAGCTCCCGCGGGAGGCCTATCAAAAACACCGGGGAGCTGTTTTTT,CASSSRGRPIKNTGELFF
TRBV6-1,TRBJ2-7,NA,NA,TGTGCCAGCAGTGAACGGACAGTTAACGCCTACGAGCAGTACTTC,CASSERTVNAYEQYF
TRBV30,TRBJ1-1,NA,NA,TGTGCCTGGAGTGTACGGTTATCGCGGGCGAACACTGAAGCTTTCTTT,CAWSVRLSRANTEAFF
TRBV2,TRBJ1-1,NA,NA,TGTGCCAGCAGTGAAGAACGGGGCTACCCTGAAGCTTTCTTT,CASSEERGYPEAFF
TRBV5-4,TRBJ2-4,NA,NA,TGTGCCAGCAGCTTGGGGACACGTTCGGACATTCAGTACTTC,CASSLGTRSDIQYF
TRBV5-1,TRBJ1-3,once,NA,TGCGCCAGCAGCGTGGAACCAGGGTCTGGAAACACCATATATTTT,CASSVEPGSGNTIYF
TRBV6-1,TRBJ1-2,NA,NA,TGTGCCAGCAGTGAAATGGGGTATGGCTACACCTTC,CASSEMGYGYTF
TRBV18,TRBJ2-7,NA,TRBD2,TGTGCCAGCTCAGTAGCGGGAGCGGCCTACGAGCAGTACTTC,CASSVAGAAYEQYF
TRBV20-1,TRBJ2-1,NA,NA,TGCAGTGCTAGTCAAGGGGAGCAGTTCTTC,CSASQGEQFF
TRBV10-3,TRBJ2-7,NA,TRBD1,TGTGCCATCAGGGAGACAGGGGGCTCCTACGAGCAGTACTTC,CAIRETGGSYEQYF
TRBV5-1,TRBJ1-2,NA,NA,TGCGCCAGCAGCCTGCTGGATTCTAACTATGGCTACACCTTC,CASSLLDSNYGYTF
TRBV2,TRBJ1-2,NA,TRBD1,TGTGCCAGCAGCCTCTTCCGGGACAGCGACTATGGCTACACCTTC,CASSLFRDSDYGYTF
TRBV7-6,TRBJ2-1,NA,TRBD1,TGTGCCAGCAGCTTACCGGTGGACCGGACAGGTGGGACCCAGGGGTACAATGAGCAGTTCTTC,CASSLPVDRTGGTQGYNEQFF
TRBV11-3,TRBJ1-1,NA,NA,TGTGCCAGCAGCTTAGGGGCGAACACTGAAGCTTTCTTT,CASSLGANTEAFF
TRBV9,TRBJ2-7,NA,NA,TGTGCCAGCAGCGTAGGAATAGCTCCCTCCTACGAGCAGTACTTC,CASSVGIAPSYEQYF
TRBV11-2,TRBJ2-5,NA,NA,TGTGCCAGCAGCCCTGGGACCTCCCCATCGCAGACCCAGTACTTC,CASSPGTSPSQTQYF
TRBV5-4,TRBJ2-3,NA,NA,TGTGCCAGCAGCTCCCCTGCAGGGTATACGCAGTATTTT,CASSSPAGYTQYF
TRBV28,TRBJ2-1,NA,NA,TGTGCCAGCAGTCAAGACTCATACAATGAGCAGTTCTTC,CASSQDSYNEQFF
TRBV18,TRBJ2-5,NA,NA,TGTGCCAGCTCACCACAGCTAGAAGAGACCCAGTACTTC,CASSPQLEETQYF